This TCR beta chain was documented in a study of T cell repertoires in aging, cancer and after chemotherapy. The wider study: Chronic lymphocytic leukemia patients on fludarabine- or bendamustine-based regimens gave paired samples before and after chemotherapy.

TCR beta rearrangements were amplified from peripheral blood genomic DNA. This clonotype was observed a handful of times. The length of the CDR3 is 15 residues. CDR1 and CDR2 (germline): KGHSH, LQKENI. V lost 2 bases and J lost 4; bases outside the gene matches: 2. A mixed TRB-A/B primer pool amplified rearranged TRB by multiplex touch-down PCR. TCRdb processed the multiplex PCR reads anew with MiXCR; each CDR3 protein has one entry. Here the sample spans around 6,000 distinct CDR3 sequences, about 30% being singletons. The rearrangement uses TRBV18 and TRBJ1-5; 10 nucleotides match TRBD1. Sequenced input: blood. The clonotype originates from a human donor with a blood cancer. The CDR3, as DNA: TGTGCCAGCTCACCAAGGGGACAGGGGAATCAGCCCCAGCATTTT. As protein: CASSPRGQGNQPQHF.